Described below is a single T cell receptor beta chain sequence and its context. The clone's antigen remains unknown. Base quality data are lacking; no much larger clone is found one base away. Trimming at the junction amounts to 1 base on V and 4 bases on J, and the germline ends lie 7 bases apart. CDR1 SEHNR and CDR2 FQNEAQ were looked up in the germline V gene (reference sequence). The cysteine opens and the phenylalanine closes a CDR3 of 13 amino acids. The CDR3 DNA has 39 bases and is translated from base 1. This specimen belongs to a study of cytomegalovirus exposure and HLA in healthy donors (dated by TCRdb to the late 2010s). For the wider study: In an earlier analysis of approximately 640 of the donors, 276 Gb of sequence data and 117 million unique TCR beta sequences from about 179 million T cells were reported. Both class I and class II loci were covered by HLA typing, at four-digit resolution. In addition to the first cohort of around 670 subjects, a separate validation cohort of under 150 different subjects was used. Because of strong linkage in the cohort, a handful of DR-DQ haplotypes were treated as single units for association and clustering. Alongside the repertoire data, information on donor age, sex, ethnicity and CMV serostatus was compiled. The later analysis used no new phenotypic data to find candidate immune exposures, relying instead on TCR beta sequences and their occurrence across donors. An early release covering 500 to 750 HLA-typed donors comprised roughly 300 gigabases of sequencing data and around 85 million unique TCR sequences. Among 300 to 450 genotyped donors of the cohort, an average of around 240,000 unique TCR beta nucleotide sequences were sequenced per donor, roughly 20% of them non-productive. A later genetic analysis took genome-wide SNP genotypes for about 65% of the roughly 670 donors and used that subset as a discovery cohort. High-throughput TCR immunosequencing, statistical association of individual TCRs with disease status, and machine learning were combined to predict cytomegalovirus infection status. All discovery cohort repertoires had been generated on a single sequencing platform. A later analysis re-examined previously published TCR beta repertoires from 610 or so donors and added high-resolution HLA genotyping to investigate patterns of TCR occurrence. The aim of the study was to test whether cataloging public T cell receptors could identify signatures of past pathogen exposure. The study used immunosequencing to profile the T cell repertoires of several hundred subjects and linked those repertoires to cytomegalovirus serostatus. Among the roughly 400 genotyped donors, around 81% belonged to the genetic ancestry cluster associated with self-reported Caucasian donors. The number of donors typed differed by locus, with roughly 629-640 for A, B, C, DRB1 and DQB1, about 500 for DQA1, 600 to 610 for DPA1, and around 430 for DPB1. To decide whether each TCR beta V gene segment behaved as functional or pseudogenic, an earlier analysis of approximately 620 of the donors relied on high-throughput TCR beta sequencing. Here is what the overall study found, with its caveats: An earlier analysis of approximately 600 of the donors showed that most TCR beta V segments appeared in productive rearrangements either about 87% or about 30% of the time, which broadly matched IMGT annotations. An association between a missense DCLRE1C variant and V-gene and J-gene trimming of TCR beta chains was found in a later genetic analysis and replicated in an independent cohort. Most CMV-associated TCR beta chains appeared to be HLA-restricted in a later analysis, and the HLA associations seemed to be driven largely by CMV exposure. A later analysis reported that several top co-occurrence clusters appeared linked to parvovirus B19, influenza, CMV and Epstein-Barr virus. Correlated functional status among segregating V segments might be attributable to linkage disequilibrium, but an unknown experimental factor could not be ruled out. The sequencing pipeline was judged likely to have produced a cluster of highly shared sequence variants as a technical artifact. A later analysis associated about 17,000 TCR beta sequences with specific HLA alleles at a false discovery rate of 0.05. Because counts were too low, 15 to 20 rarely observed V segments, including chromosome 9 orphons, were excluded from the earlier analysis of around 590 of the donors. Assigning TCR associations to individual alleles was difficult when HLA alleles, especially DR and DQ, strongly co-occurred. CMV serostatus was the only immune exposure information available for the cohort. The study gave a list of 150 to 200 TCR beta chains associated with cytomegalovirus. A further reported finding was that TCR beta sequences accurately predicted the HLA-A and HLA-B alleles for most subjects in the first cohort. Because HLA typing was missing for some donors at each locus, association tests included only the typed subset. Roughly uniform sequencing depth across donors was assumed in presence/absence analyses, although this assumption may not hold. A later genetic analysis reported fewer N-insertions in productive TCRs among donors in an Asian-associated ancestry cluster than the approximately 670-donor mean. According to the authors, the approach could potentially be generalized to other disease states and immunological phenotypes. Some IMGT-functional V segments, including TRBV6-2 and TRBV6-3, could not be distinguished by the 87-base-pair reads and were therefore excluded. A later analysis found that TCR association rates varied across HLA loci, with DRB1 alleles showing the most associated TCRs and HLA-C alleles the fewest. Across donors, most TCR sequences were observed very rarely, whereas some public TCRs were present in many individuals. A few of the identified cytomegalovirus-associated TCR beta chains were confirmed in vitro to be specific for cytomegalovirus antigens. In this cohort, only TCR beta chains were sequenced, and detectable features were limited by the absence of alpha or paired-chain data. In a later analysis, HLA-associated TCR beta chains were found to be more clonally expanded and to have lower generation probabilities than equally common non-associated chains. The classifier was reported to diagnose cytomegalovirus status with high specificity and sensitivity in both the original cohort and the validation cohort.

Library preparation employed the immunoSEQ multiplex PCR assay. A mixture of 60 forward primers for TCR Vbeta segments and 13 reverse primers for TCR Jbeta segments was used in the multiplex PCR. Amplification of the CDR3 region of rearranged TCR beta genes was performed with a multiplex PCR assay on genomic DNA. The Illumina HiSeq System was used to sequence the amplified TCR beta libraries as 87-base-pair reads. Concerning the study's data processing: Across the 600 to 700 repertoires, a later analysis counted roughly 77 million unique TCR beta chains, 9.5 million to 12 million of which were shared by at least two donors. A nearest-neighbor algorithm error-corrected the raw reads and collapsed the reads into unique sequences, merging closely related sequences to remove PCR and sequencing errors. Alignment of CDR3 sequences to IMGT reference sequences was used to assign V, D and J gene segments. For a sequence to be retained, at least a six-nucleotide match to both a V gene segment and a J gene segment was required. A rearrangement was called productive if the CDR3 had no stop codons and remained in frame with V and J, and every other rearrangement was called non-productive. CDR3 was defined by IMGT convention, running from the second conserved V-encoded cysteine to the conserved J-encoded phenylalanine. In an earlier analysis of around 570 of the donors, sequences lacking an unambiguous match to a single V gene segment were excluded. An earlier analysis of 500 to 600 of the donors classified V segments as functional when productive rearrangements were above 56.7% and as segregating when the standard deviation between donors was above 5%. A statistical classification framework was developed to diagnose cytomegalovirus status using the catalog of TCR beta chain sequences. In a later analysis, TCR nucleotide sequences were compared against IMGT/GENE-DB human TR gene sequences so that V and J genes could be assigned. The TCRdist pipeline was used in a later analysis to assign CDR3 sequences and most-parsimonious VDJ recombination scenarios. In a later analysis, every TCR beta chain was defined by the combination of its CDR3 amino acid sequence and its V-gene family, and reads without a unique V-gene family were dropped. To address suspected cross-contamination and a sequencing artifact, a later analysis removed 592 highly shared, low-generation-probability nucleotide sequences. For each public chain, a later analysis derived a clonal expansion index from normalized ranks of inferred template counts within each repertoire. In a later analysis, generation probabilities were computed with a VDJ recombination model fitted to out-of-frame rearrangements, and the resulting probabilities were checked against IGoR. Hypergeometric tests were used in a later analysis to score TCR-TCR, TCR-HLA and TCR-CMV co-occurrence, with a repertoire-size bias correction applied to the TCR pairs. In a later analysis, false discovery rates were estimated by permuting HLA or CMV assignments 20 times. In a later analysis, co-occurring TCRs were grouped using DBSCAN, and TCRdist sequence similarity was added for clustering within HLA-allele-positive subsets. Repertoires with fewer than 30,000 or more than 120,000 public chains, plus five repertoires with anomalous nucleotide sharing, were excluded from co-occurrence clustering. Sourced from immuneACCESS, this table was stored by TCRdb with only in-frame sequences that have V and J called. A share of the clones is absent; for the studies checked, an unresolved V gene accounts for under half, and the remainder has no known explanation. V and J calls and clone size are copied from that table; D and trimming were computed from the DNA. Here the sample has 180,000 or so clones; about three quarters occur a single time. The biggest ten clones account for about 2.9% of the sample.

The cohort consisted of fewer than 700 healthy bone marrow donors. All cohort members were sampled while nominally healthy, although unrecorded immune exposures were likely present. The donor was CMV seronegative and was included in the group of a few hundred seronegative cohort members. A peripheral blood sample was collected from each donor, and TCR beta sequencing was performed on peripheral blood mononuclear cells. Genomic DNA was extracted from the blood cell samples with the Qiagen DNeasy Blood Extraction Kit. The sequence was collected from a female donor in good health and CMV-seronegative. Sequenced: PBMCs. This chain is built from TRBV7-9 and TRBJ1-1; the D gene is perhaps TRBD1, from 6 matching bases. The DNA sequence is TGTGCCAGCAGCTTAGACAGGGCCACTGAAGCTTTCTTT. It translates as CASSLDRATEAFF.